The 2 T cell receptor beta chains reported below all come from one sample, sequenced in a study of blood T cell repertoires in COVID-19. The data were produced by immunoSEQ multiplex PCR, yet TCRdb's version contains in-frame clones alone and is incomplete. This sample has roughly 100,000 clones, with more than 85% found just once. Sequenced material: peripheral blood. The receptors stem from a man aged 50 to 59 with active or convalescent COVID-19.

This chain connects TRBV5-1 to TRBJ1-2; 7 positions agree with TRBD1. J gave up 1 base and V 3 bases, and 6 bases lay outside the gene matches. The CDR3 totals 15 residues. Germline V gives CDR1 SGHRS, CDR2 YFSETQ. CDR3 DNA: TGCGCCAGCAGCTATACAGGGGACTTTAACTATGGCTACACCTTC. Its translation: CASSYTGDFNYGYTF.

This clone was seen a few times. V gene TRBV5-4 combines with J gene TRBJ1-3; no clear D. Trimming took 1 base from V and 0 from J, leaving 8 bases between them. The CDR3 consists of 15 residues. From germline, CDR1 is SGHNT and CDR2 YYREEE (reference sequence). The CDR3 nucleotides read TGTGCCAGCAGCTTGCCGGGTTTCTCTGGAAACACCATATATTTT. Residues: CASSLPGFSGNTIYF.